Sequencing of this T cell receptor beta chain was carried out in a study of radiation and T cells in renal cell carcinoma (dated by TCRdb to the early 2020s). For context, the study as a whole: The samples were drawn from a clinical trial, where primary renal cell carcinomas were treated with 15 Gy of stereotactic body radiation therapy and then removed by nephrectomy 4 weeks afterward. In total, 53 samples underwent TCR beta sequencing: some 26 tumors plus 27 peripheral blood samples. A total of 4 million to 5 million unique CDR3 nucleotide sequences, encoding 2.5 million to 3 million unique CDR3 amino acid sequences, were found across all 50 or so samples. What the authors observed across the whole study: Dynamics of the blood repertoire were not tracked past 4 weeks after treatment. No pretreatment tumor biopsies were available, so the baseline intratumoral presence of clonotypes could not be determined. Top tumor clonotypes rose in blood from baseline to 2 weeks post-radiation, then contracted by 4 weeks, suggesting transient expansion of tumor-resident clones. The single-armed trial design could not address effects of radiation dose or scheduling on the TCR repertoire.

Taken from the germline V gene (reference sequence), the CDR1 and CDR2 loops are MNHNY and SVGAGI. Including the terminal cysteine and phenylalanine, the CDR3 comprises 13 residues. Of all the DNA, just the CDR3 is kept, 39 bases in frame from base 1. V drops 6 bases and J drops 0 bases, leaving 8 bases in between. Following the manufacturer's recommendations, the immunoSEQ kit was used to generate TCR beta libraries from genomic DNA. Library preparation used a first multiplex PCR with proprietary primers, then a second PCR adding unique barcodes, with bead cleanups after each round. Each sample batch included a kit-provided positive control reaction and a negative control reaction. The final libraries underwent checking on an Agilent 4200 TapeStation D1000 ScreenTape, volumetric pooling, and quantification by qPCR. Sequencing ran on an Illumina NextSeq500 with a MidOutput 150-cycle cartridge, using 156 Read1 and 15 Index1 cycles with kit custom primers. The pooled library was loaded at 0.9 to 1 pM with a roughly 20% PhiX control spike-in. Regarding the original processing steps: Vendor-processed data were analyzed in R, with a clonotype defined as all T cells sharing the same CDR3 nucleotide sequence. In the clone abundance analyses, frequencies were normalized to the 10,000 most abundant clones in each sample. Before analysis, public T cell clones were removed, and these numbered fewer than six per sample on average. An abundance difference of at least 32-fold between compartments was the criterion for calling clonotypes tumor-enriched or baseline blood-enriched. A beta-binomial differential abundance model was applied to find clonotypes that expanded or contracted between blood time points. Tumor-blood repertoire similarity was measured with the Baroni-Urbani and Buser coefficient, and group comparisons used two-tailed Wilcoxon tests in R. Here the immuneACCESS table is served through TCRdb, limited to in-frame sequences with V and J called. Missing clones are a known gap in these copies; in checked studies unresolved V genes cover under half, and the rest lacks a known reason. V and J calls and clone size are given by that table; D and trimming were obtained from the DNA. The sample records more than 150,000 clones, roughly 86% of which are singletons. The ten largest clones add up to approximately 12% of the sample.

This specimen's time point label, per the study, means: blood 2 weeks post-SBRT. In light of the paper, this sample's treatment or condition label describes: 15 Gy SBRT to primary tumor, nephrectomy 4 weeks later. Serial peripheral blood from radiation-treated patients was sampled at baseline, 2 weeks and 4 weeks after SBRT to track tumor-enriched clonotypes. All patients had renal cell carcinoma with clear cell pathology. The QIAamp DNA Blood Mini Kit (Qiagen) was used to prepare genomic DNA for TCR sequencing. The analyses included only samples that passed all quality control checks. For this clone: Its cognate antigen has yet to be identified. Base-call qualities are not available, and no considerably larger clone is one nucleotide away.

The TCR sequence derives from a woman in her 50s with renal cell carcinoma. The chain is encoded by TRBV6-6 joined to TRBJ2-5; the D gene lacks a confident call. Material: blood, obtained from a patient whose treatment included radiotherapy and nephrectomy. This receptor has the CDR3 CASSPVYQETQYF. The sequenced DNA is TGTGCCAGCAGCCCGGTATACCAAGAGACCCAGTACTTC.